This T cell receptor (beta chain) was sequenced in a study of shared clonotypes between healthy human individuals. Sequenced by immunoSEQ multiplex PCR; TCRdb stores in-frame clones only, minus some. Altogether roughly 2,300,000 clones are present, around 90% being singletons, with the ten largest covering approximately 0.41%. The receptor's source is a man aged 18 to 30 in good health. Some clones in this sample may be carry-over from other donors' samples. Material for sequencing was naive CD4+ T cells from PBMCs. Subset: CD45RA+ positively selected.

As DNA, the CDR3 is TGTGCCAGCAGCAAGAGGTCCATGAACACTGAAGCTTTCTTT. As protein: CASSKRSMNTEAFF. The J gene is TRBJ1-1, the V gene TRBV28, with D uncertain. The ends were cut back, 6 bases at V and 0 bases at J, with 11 bases in the middle. In germline, CDR1 is MDHEN, CDR2 SYDVKM. The CDR3 runs 14 residues.